These 29 T cell receptor beta chains share one sample of origin, sequenced in a study of resident and recirculating memory T cells in vitiligo. The data were produced by immunoSEQ multiplex PCR, yet TCRdb's version contains in-frame clones alone and is incomplete. The data hold around 78,000 clones, with 92% observed a single time. The specimen was blood. Source of these receptors: a male donor with vitiligo.

In DNA form, the CDR3 reads TGTGCCAGCAGCTTAATAGAGGATTTCACCGGGGAGCTGTTTTTT. Translation: CASSLIEDFTGELFF. The chain is built from TRBV7-3 and TRBJ2-2; D is unresolved. Trimming took 1 base from V and 4 from J, leaving 10 bases between them. The CDR3 is 15 residues long. Germline loops: CDR1 SGHTA, CDR2 FQGTGA.

The rearrangement uses TRBV5-1 and TRBJ2-3, with D possibly being TRBD1 (6 bases). V was trimmed by 4 bases and J by 2 bases, leaving 14 bases between them. The CDR3 spans 15 residues. The germline CDR1 and CDR2 sequences are SGHRS and YFSETQ. Here the CDR3 reads CASSPSNRATDTQYF. CDR3 in DNA: TGCGCCAGCAGCCCCTCCAACAGGGCCACAGATACGCAGTATTTT.

V and J are TRBV4-2 and TRBJ1-3, with 7 bases identical to TRBD1. The CDR3 extends over 17 amino acids. J lost 0 bases, V lost 7 bases, and 12 bases had no gene match. CDR1 LGHNA and CDR2 YNFKEQ come from the germline V gene. The CDR3 nucleotides read TGTGCCAGCAAGCCTTGGACAGGTGTCGACTCTGGAAACACCATATATTTT. It codes for CASKPWTGVDSGNTIYF.

V usage is TRBV9 and J usage is TRBJ1-2; D is perhaps TRBD1 (6 bases). The ends were cut back, 1 base at V and 2 bases at J, with 15 bases in the middle. The germline CDR1 and CDR2 sequences are SGDLS and YYNGEE. The CDR3 sequence is 16 residues long. CDR3 nucleotide sequence: TGTGCCAGCAGCGTATGGGGAAACGACAGGAACTATGGCTACACCTTC. Protein sequence: CASSVWGNDRNYGYTF.

The V and J genes are TRBV19 and TRBJ2-3; D is unclear. The CDR3 extends over 16 amino acids. Germline-derived CDR1 and CDR2 are LNHDA and SQIVND (reference sequence). V was trimmed by 5 bases and J by 0 bases, leaving 15 bases between them. The CDR3 DNA follows: TGTGCCAGTAGTCCGATAGAGGCACTGAGCACAGATACGCAGTATTTT. The encoded protein is CASSPIEALSTDTQYF.

The chain links TRBV6-6 to TRBJ2-5; perhaps TRBD1 as D (6 bases). The CDR3 is 12 amino acids. V shed 10 bases and J shed 3 bases, with 12 bases lying between them. Per germline, CDR1 MNHNY and CDR2 SVGAGI (reference sequence). The CDR3 loop is CATTGYKETQYF. The CDR3, as DNA: TGTGCCACCACAGGGTACAAAGAGACCCAGTACTTC.

This chain links TRBV5-1 with TRBJ2-5, with 9 bases matching TRBD2. With V trimmed by 6 bases and J by 2 bases, 8 bases remained unmatched. The CDR3 runs 15 residues. CDR1 is SGHRS, CDR2 YFSETQ, per germline. CDR3 loop: CASTRAGGWQETQYF. DNA of the CDR3: TGCGCCAGCACTCGAGCGGGAGGCTGGCAAGAGACCCAGTACTTC.

The genes are TRBV19 and TRBJ2-2; possible D gene TRBD2, 5 bases. Germline-derived CDR1 and CDR2 are LNHDA and SQIVND (reference sequence). This CDR3 is built from 17 residues. The V end lost 2 bases, the J end lost 5 bases, and 18 bases lay between the germline ends. This CDR3 is CASSIQRPNQRTGELFF. CDR3 DNA: TGTGCCAGTAGTATACAGCGGCCCAACCAGAGGACCGGGGAGCTGTTTTTT.

The gene calls are TRBV7-9 and TRBJ2-7; the D gene is possibly TRBD1 (5 bases). The CDR3 sequence is 15 residues long. V lost 2 bases, J lost 2 bases, and 13 bases lay in between. The germline V gene has CDR1 SEHNR and CDR2 FQNEAQ (reference sequence). CDR3 protein: CASSLWGRQTYEQYF. Written as DNA, the CDR3 is TGTGCCAGCAGCTTATGGGGCAGGCAAACCTACGAGCAGTACTTC.

The rearrangement joins TRBV5-8 to TRBJ2-3; unclear D gene. V was shortened by 5 bases and J by 6 bases, with 13 bases between the two germline ends. The germline V gene encodes CDR1 SGHTS and CDR2 YDEGEE. CDR3 length equals 13 residues. The CDR3 is CASRPLLVDTQYF. CDR3 nucleotides: TGTGCCAGCAGGCCCCTATTAGTCGATACGCAGTATTTT.

V usage is TRBV4-1 and J usage is TRBJ2-2, with TRBD2 matching over 8 bases. CDR3 length: 14 residues. CDR1 is MGHRA, CDR2 YSYEKL, per germline. J gave up 15 bases and V 3 bases, and 12 bases lay outside the gene matches. The CDR3 DNA follows: TGCGCCAGCAGCCAGGAGCGAGCGGGGGCTGGGGTGTTTTTT. Its protein is CASSQERAGAGVFF.

This rearrangement joins TRBV28 to TRBJ2-7; D is uncertain. Germline V lookup: CDR1 MDHEN, CDR2 SYDVKM. This CDR3 spans 14 amino acids. Trimming took 3 bases from V and 6 from J, leaving 15 bases between them. The CDR3 protein is CASSFLSTVGEQYF. The CDR3 DNA sequence: TGTGCCAGCAGTTTCCTAAGTACGGTTGGCGAGCAGTACTTC.

The gene calls are TRBV7-9 and TRBJ2-7; 10 positions agree with TRBD2. Germline trimming cut 0 bases from V and 4 bases from J; bases unmatched to any gene: 6. The germline V gene encodes CDR1 SEHNR and CDR2 FQNEAQ (reference sequence). The CDR3 is made up of 16 amino acids. The CDR3 loop is CASSLARGLADYEQYF. For the CDR3, the DNA is TGTGCCAGCAGCTTAGCCCGTGGACTAGCGGATTACGAGCAGTACTTC.

This clone was recorded once. This chain uses TRBV5-1 with TRBJ1-1; D call uncertain. The V end lost 5 bases, the J end lost 0 bases, and 11 bases lay between the germline ends. The CDR3 extends over 14 amino acids. CDR1 and CDR2 (germline): SGHRS, YFSETQ. CDR3 sequence reads: CASRFNFLNTEAFF. The CDR3 nucleotides read TGCGCCAGCAGGTTTAATTTTTTGAACACTGAAGCTTTCTTT.

The chain has TRBV7-9 and TRBJ2-7; 7 bases align to TRBD2. Germline CDR1 reads SEHNR; CDR2 reads FQNEAQ (reference sequence). The CDR3 sequence is 18 residues long. The V and J ends lost 1 base and 6 bases, in that order; junction bases with no gene match: 18. The CDR3, as DNA: TGTGCCAGCAGCTTAGGCGCACCCAAGCGGGGAACATCGGGCGAGCAGTACTTC. It specifies CASSLGAPKRGTSGEQYF.

The V call is TRBV4-1, the J call TRBJ1-2; no firm D call. CDR3 length equals 14 residues. V lost 2 bases and J 10 bases, leaving 17 bases between the germline ends. Germline V gives CDR1 MGHRA, CDR2 YSYEKL. In DNA form, the CDR3 reads TGCGCCAGCAGCCAACCCGGTCGAGCCCCGATCTACACCTTC. It is translated as CASSQPGRAPIYTF.

This chain uses TRBV15 with TRBJ2-1; D is unclear. CDR1 is LNHNV, CDR2 YYDKDF, per germline (reference sequence). Trimming took 3 bases from V and 0 from J, leaving 9 bases between them. The CDR3 has 15 residues. The CDR3 reads CATSRVASSYNEQFF. The CDR3 DNA reads as TGTGCCACCAGCAGGGTCGCGAGCTCCTACAATGAGCAGTTCTTC.

This chain links TRBV25-1 with TRBJ2-7, with 8 bases aligning to TRBD1. The germline V gene encodes CDR1 MGHDK and CDR2 SYGVNS. The V segment lost 6 bases and the J segment 6 bases; nucleotides outside the gene matches: 13. CDR3 length equals 15 residues. CDR3: CASRTSAGQVGEQYF. The DNA for the CDR3 is TGTGCCAGCAGGACCTCGGCGGGACAGGTCGGCGAGCAGTACTTC.

The chain combines TRBV19 with TRBJ1-3; D is ambiguous. CDR1 is LNHDA and CDR2 is SQIVND in the germline V gene (reference sequence). Trimming shortened V by 4 bases and J by 0 bases, and 10 bases separated the two germline ends. The CDR3 has 15 amino acids. This CDR3 is CASSTGVFSGNTIYF. The CDR3 DNA reads TGTGCCAGTAGTACCGGGGTGTTCTCTGGAAACACCATATATTTT.

The CDR3 nucleotides are TGTGCCAGCAGCTTAGGAGAGGGGGCGAGGCTCGGTGAAAAACTGTTTTTT. It encodes CASSLGEGARLGEKLFF. This sequence joins TRBV7-8 and TRBJ1-4, with TRBD1 matching 7 bases. Looked up from germline, CDR1 is SGHVS and CDR2 is FQNEAQ. This CDR3 comprises 17 residues. The trim removed 1 base at V and 7 bases at J, leaving 12 bases unmatched. Full variable domain (outside the CDR3, taken from reference TRBV7-8 and TRBJ1-4): GAGVSQSPRYKVAKRGQDVALRCDPISGHVSLFWYQQALGQGPEFLTYFQNEAQLDKSGLPSDRFFAERPEGSVSTLKIQRTQQEDSAVYLCASSLGEGARLGEKLFFGSGTQLSVL.

The CDR3 DNA follows: TGCGCCAGCAGCAACCGGGACAGGGCCCATGAGCAGTTCTTC. Encoded protein: CASSNRDRAHEQFF. This chain joins TRBV5-1 and TRBJ2-1, with 9 bases that match TRBD1. The CDR3 covers 14 residues. The V and J ends lost 4 bases and 8 bases, in that order; junction bases with no gene match: 7. CDR1 and CDR2 from the germline V gene are SGHRS and YFSETQ. The complete variable domain, with remaining parts taken from reference TRBV5-1 and TRBJ2-1, reads KAGVTQTPRYLIKTRGQQVTLSCSPISGHRSVSWYQQTPGQGLQFLFEYFSETQRNKGNFPGRFSGRQFSNSRSEMNVSTLELGDSALYLCASSNRDRAHEQFFGPGTRLTVL.

CDR3 sequence (DNA): TGTGCCAGCAGCACCCGACTAGCGGGTACCGGGGAGCTGTTTTTT. Translation: CASSTRLAGTGELFF. The rearrangement joins TRBV7-6 to TRBJ2-2; 10 nucleotides agree with TRBD2. V lost 5 bases to trimming and J lost 5 bases; unmatched junction nucleotides: 5. Germline V lookup: CDR1 SGHVS, CDR2 FNYEAQ. This CDR3 comprises 15 residues.

The CDR3 region is CASSPGGGRALGEQYF. CDR3 coding DNA: TGTGCCAGCTCGCCCGGCGGCGGGAGGGCCTTAGGGGAGCAGTACTTC. V and J are TRBV7-6 and TRBJ2-7, with 9 bases identical to TRBD2. Per germline, CDR1 SGHVS and CDR2 FNYEAQ. CDR3 length: 16 amino acids. V dropped 8 bases and J dropped 7; count of bases not matched to a gene: 18.

This clone was detected only once. The genes are TRBV4-1 and TRBJ1-4, with a tentative D call TRBD1 (5 bases). CDR3 length: 14 amino acids. Germline values: CDR1 MGHRA, CDR2 YSYEKL. The V and J ends lost 4 bases and 5 bases respectively, with 11 bases between them. CDR3 loop: CASSPFGGNEKLFF. CDR3 in DNA: TGCGCCAGCAGCCCGTTCGGGGGGAATGAAAAACTGTTTTTT.

The V call is TRBV5-1, the J call TRBJ2-3; 10 bases fit TRBD2. Germline V gene data show CDR1 as SGHRS and CDR2 as YFSETQ. The CDR3 runs 16 residues. Trimming at V came to 0 bases and at J to 4 bases, leaving 5 bases not matched to a gene. The CDR3 sequence: CASSLASGSKADTQYF. The CDR3 region has the DNA TGCGCCAGCAGCTTGGCTAGCGGGAGTAAAGCAGATACGCAGTATTTT.

The chain carries TRBV7-2 and TRBJ2-5, with D maybe TRBD1 (6 bases). The germline V gene has CDR1 SGHTA and CDR2 FQGNSA. V shed 5 bases and J shed 5 bases, with 21 bases lying between them. The CDR3 runs to 16 residues. CDR3 nucleotide sequence: TGTGCCAGCAGCCCCTTCGCAGCAGGGGTTGGCGAGACCCAGTACTTC. Residues: CASSPFAAGVGETQYF.

The chain carries TRBV28 and TRBJ1-2, with TRBD1 matching over 9 bases. This CDR3 is built from 15 residues. The V gene's germline CDR1 is MDHEN and CDR2 SYDVKM. V shed 5 bases, J shed 8 bases, and the junction held 12 bases outside the gene matches. CDR3: CASSIGQGPSRGYTF. The CDR3 nucleotides are TGTGCCAGCAGTATCGGACAGGGGCCCAGTCGGGGCTACACCTTC.

The CDR3 reads CASSETGLSIQYF. CDR3 nucleotides: TGTGCCAGCAGTGAAACCGGGTTGAGCATTCAGTACTTC. The genes are TRBV6-1 and TRBJ2-4, with D uncertain. Trimming took off 2 bases at V and 9 bases at J, with 11 bases between the two ends. Per the germline V gene, CDR1 is MNHNS and CDR2 is SASEGT. CDR3 length: 13 residues.

This clone showed up just once. This chain links TRBV28 with TRBJ2-3, with 7 bases lining up with TRBD2. J was trimmed by 12 bases and V by 3 bases; bases with no gene match: 21. The CDR3 covers 17 residues. In germline, CDR1 is MDHEN, CDR2 SYDVKM. In nucleotides, the CDR3 is TGTGCCAGCAGTTTTAAACTAGCGTTAGTGTCTCGTTACCCTCAGTATTTT. Translated, it gives CASSFKLALVSRYPQYF.